The rows below give T cell receptor beta chains drawn from one sample of a study of blood T cell repertoires in COVID-19. The assay was immunoSEQ multiplex PCR, and TCRdb's table has in-frame clones only and misses some. This repertoire shows some 230,000 clones, 70% to 90% found once; its top ten account for more than 0.75%. The sample consisted of peripheral blood. These receptors all stem from a man in his forties or fifties with acute or convalescent COVID-19. The CDR3 runs from the conserved cysteine through the conserved F or W. D genes are given only for firm matches. For some rows the clone size is stated as once, few or many, or as a class when expanded; others skip it.

TRBJ2-7 | TRBD1 | - | TRBV5-6 | CASSLGGFPYEQYF
TRBJ2-3 | - | - | TRBV27 | CASSFQSTDTQYF
TRBJ2-7 | - | - | TRBV11-2 | CASSSQYYEQYF
TRBJ2-3 | TRBD2 | - | TRBV3-1/TRBV3-2 | CASSALTSGISTDTQYF
TRBJ1-5 | - | - | TRBV5-1 | CASSLGDNNQPQHF
TRBJ2-1 | - | - | TRBV4-1 | CASSQDHGGEQFF
TRBJ2-3 | - | - | TRBV18 | CASSPVEGTDTQYF
TRBJ1-5 | TRBD1 | - | TRBV6-1 | CASSDPQGGRQPQHF
TRBJ1-2 | - | few | TRBV28 | CASSPVPTAVIYGYTF
TRBJ1-1 | TRBD1 | - | TRBV5-1 | CASSVGGTGNTEAFF
TRBJ2-1 | TRBD1 | - | TRBV7-2 | CASSLQGAGDEQFF
TRBJ1-2 | - | - | TRBV6-6 | CATRLEDYGYTF
TRBJ1-6 | - | - | TRBV30 | CAWSAGRGNKNSPLHF
TRBJ1-1 | - | - | TRBV7-9 | CASSLRQVMNTEAFF
TRBJ2-2 | - | - | TRBV12-3/TRBV12-4 | CASSQGTGELFF
TRBJ1-5 | - | - | TRBV30 | CAWSVGAQPQHF
TRBJ2-2 | TRBD1 | - | TRBV6-5 | CASSTKQGPGELFF
TRBJ1-4 | TRBD1 | - | TRBV24-1 | CATSDSGQGTNEKLFF
TRBJ2-1 | - | - | TRBV28 | CASSLYDWGTSSYNEQFF
TRBJ1-1 | TRBD1 | - | TRBV4-3 | CASSQDIGNRGWTEAFF
TRBJ1-5 | - | few | TRBV27 | CASSPWTGRGNQPQHF
TRBJ2-2 | TRBD2 | once | TRBV5-6 | CASSHQLAGGAGELFF
TRBJ1-2 | - | - | TRBV12-5 | CASGPLATRYDSGGYTF
TRBJ1-1 | - | - | TRBV6-1 | CASSGLQGNTEAFF
TRBJ1-2 | TRBD1 | - | TRBV7-2 | CASSLKGTGHYGYTF
TRBJ2-1 | TRBD1 | - | TRBV5-4 | CASSYRAGTGINEQFF
TRBJ1-5 | - | few | TRBV3-1/TRBV3-2 | CASSPRDGEDQPQHF
TRBJ2-2 | - | few | TRBV10-1 | CASSESAIAITGELFF
TRBJ2-2 | - | - | TRBV27 | CASRAAGANTGELFF
TRBJ2-1 | TRBD2 | - | TRBV13 | CASSALAGGYNEQFF
TRBJ1-1 | TRBD1 | few | TRBV29-1 | CSVETGWTEAFF
TRBJ1-6 | - | - | TRBV27 | CASSFNRRSTLHF
TRBJ1-1 | - | - | TRBV11-2 | CASSSGASEAFF
TRBJ1-1 | - | - | TRBV6-4 | CASRNTNRFTEAFF
TRBJ2-2 | - | - | TRBV5-1 | CASSPLDPNTGELFF
TRBJ1-1 | - | - | TRBV5-1 | CASSLEWAGVMNTEAFF
TRBJ1-2 | - | few | TRBV18 | CASSPQANRDSYTF
TRBJ1-6 | TRBD1 | - | TRBV28 | CASSKGAKDSPLHF
TRBJ1-1 | - | - | TRBV9 | CASSVAVGSGTEAFF
TRBJ1-3 | - | - | TRBV9 | CASSVDNSGNTIYF
TRBJ1-4 | TRBD1 | - | TRBV10-2 | CASSDRDRTTNEKLFF
TRBJ2-7 | TRBD1 | - | TRBV6-5 | CASSRTGTYEQYF
TRBJ2-3 | TRBD2 | - | TRBV7-9 | CASSPSLAGGTDTQYF
TRBJ2-7 | TRBD1 | - | TRBV5-1 | CASSFTGGPEQYF
TRBJ2-3 | TRBD2 | - | TRBV27 | CASRIAGGSPDTQYF
TRBJ2-6 | TRBD1 | once | TRBV29-1 | CSAQGAGANVLTF
TRBJ1-1 | - | - | TRBV30 | CAWSQGSDTEAFF
TRBJ2-2 | TRBD1 | few | TRBV5-1 | CASSWGQSTGELFF
TRBJ1-2 | TRBD1 | - | TRBV3-1/TRBV3-2 | CASSQEWTGGQYGYTF
TRBJ2-5 | TRBD2 | - | TRBV5-1 | CASSHTGTSGGGGETQYF
TRBJ1-2 | TRBD1 | - | TRBV4-3 | CASSLITGDRRYGYTF